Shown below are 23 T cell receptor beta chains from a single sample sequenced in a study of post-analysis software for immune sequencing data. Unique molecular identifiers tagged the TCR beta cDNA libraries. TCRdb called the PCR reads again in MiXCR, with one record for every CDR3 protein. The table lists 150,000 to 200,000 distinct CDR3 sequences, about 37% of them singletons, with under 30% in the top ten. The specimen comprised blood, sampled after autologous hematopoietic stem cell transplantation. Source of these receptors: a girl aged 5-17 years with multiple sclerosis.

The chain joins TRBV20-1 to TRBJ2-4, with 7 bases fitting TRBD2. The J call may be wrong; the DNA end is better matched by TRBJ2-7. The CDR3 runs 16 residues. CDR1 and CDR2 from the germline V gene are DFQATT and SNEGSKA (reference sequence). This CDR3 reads CSARVQGPAGVFEQYF. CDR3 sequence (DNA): TGCAGTGCTAGAGTGCAGGGACCGGCGGGAGTTTTCGAGCAGTACTTC.

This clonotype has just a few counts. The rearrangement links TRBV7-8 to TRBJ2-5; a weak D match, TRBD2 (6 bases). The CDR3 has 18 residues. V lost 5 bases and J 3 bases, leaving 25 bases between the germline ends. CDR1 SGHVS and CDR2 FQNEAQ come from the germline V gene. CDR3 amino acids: CASSPRSPRERTKETQYF. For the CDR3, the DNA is TGTGCCAGCAGCCCTCGGAGTCCCCGGGAGAGAACTAAAGAGACCCAGTACTTC.

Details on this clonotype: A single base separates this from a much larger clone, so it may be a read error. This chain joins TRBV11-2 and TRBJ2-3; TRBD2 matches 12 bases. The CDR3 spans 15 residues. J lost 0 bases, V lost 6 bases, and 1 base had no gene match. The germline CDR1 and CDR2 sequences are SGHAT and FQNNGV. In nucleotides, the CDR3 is TGTGCCAGCAGGGGGACTAGCGGGAGCACAGATACGCAGTATTTT. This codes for CASRGTSGSTDTQYF.

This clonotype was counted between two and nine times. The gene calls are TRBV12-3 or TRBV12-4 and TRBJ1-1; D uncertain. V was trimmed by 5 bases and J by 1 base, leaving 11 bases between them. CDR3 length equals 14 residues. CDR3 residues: CASSPHTRNTEAFF. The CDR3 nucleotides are TGTGCCAGCAGTCCACACACCCGGAACACTGAAGCTTTCTTT.

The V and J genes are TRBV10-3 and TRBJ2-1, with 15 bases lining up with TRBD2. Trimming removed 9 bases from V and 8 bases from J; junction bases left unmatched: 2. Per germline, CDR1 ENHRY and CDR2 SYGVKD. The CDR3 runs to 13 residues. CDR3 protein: CAMGLAGGDEQFF. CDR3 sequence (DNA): TGTGCCATGGGACTAGCGGGAGGCGATGAGCAGTTCTTC.

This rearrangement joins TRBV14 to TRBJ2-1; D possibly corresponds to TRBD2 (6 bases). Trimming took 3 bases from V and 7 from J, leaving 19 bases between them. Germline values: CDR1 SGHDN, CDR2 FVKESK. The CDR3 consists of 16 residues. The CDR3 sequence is CASSHFRGMGFNEQFF. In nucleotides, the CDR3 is TGTGCCAGCAGCCACTTTCGCGGGATGGGGTTTAATGAGCAGTTCTTC.

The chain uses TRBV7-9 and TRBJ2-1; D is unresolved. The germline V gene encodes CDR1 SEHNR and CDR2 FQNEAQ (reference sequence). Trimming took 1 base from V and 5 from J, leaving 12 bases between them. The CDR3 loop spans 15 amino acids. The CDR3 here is CASSLGDSPHNEQFF. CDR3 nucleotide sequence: TGTGCCAGCAGCTTAGGAGACTCTCCCCACAATGAGCAGTTCTTC.

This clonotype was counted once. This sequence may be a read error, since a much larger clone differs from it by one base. CDR3: CASSPTGGTEDIRYF. The DNA of the CDR3 is TGTGCCAGCAGTCCTACAGGGGGCACGGAGGACATTCGGTACTTC. This chain links TRBV6-5 with TRBJ2-7; 9 bases are shared with TRBD1. The CDR3 length is 15 residues. Germline-derived CDR1 and CDR2 are MNHEY and SVGAGI. J gave up 12 bases and V 5 bases, and 17 bases lay outside the gene matches.

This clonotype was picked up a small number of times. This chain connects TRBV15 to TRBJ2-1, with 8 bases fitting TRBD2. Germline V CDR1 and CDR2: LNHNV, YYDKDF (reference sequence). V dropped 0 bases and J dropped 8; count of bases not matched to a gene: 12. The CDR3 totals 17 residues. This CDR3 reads CATSRDLLAGGRDEQFF. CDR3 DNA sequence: TGTGCCACCAGCAGAGACCTCCTAGCGGGTGGTAGGGATGAGCAGTTCTTC. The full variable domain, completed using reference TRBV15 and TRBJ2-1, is DAMVIQNPRYQVTQFGKPVTLSCSQTLNHNVMYWYQQKSSQAPKLLFHYYDKDFNNEADTPDNFQSRRPNTSFCFLDIRSPGLGDTAMYLCATSRDLLAGGRDEQFFGPGTRLTVL.

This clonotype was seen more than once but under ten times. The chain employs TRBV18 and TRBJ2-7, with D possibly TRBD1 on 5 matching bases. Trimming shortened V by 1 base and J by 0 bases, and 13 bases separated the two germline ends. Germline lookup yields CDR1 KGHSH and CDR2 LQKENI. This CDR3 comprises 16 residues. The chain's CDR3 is CASSPLRVASSYEQYF. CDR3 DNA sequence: TGTGCCAGCTCACCACTCAGGGTCGCGAGCTCCTACGAGCAGTACTTC.

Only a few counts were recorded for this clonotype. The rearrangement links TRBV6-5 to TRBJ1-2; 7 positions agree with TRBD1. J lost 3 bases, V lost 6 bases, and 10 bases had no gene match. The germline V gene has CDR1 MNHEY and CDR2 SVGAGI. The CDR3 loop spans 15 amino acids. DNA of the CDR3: TGTGCCAGCAGGGATCAAGGACAGGCGCACTATGGCTACACCTTC. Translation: CASRDQGQAHYGYTF.

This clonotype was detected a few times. The CDR3 loop is CASSSTSTNQPQHF. CDR3 bases: TGTGCCAGCAGCTCGACCTCTACCAATCAGCCCCAGCATTTT. The gene calls are TRBV5-5 and TRBJ1-5; the D is unclear. The V gene lost 3 bases and the J gene lost 3 bases, with 10 bases spanning the gap. This CDR3 region has 14 residues. Germline-derived CDR1 and CDR2 are SGHKS and YYEKEE (reference sequence).

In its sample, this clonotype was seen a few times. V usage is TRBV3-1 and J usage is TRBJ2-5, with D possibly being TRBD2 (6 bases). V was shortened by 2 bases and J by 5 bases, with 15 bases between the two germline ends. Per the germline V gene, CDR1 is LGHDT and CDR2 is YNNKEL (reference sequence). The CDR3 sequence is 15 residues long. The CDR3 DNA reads TGTGCCAGCAGCCAAAGCCCTGGGACTCCGGAGACCCAGTACTTC. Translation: CASSQSPGTPETQYF.

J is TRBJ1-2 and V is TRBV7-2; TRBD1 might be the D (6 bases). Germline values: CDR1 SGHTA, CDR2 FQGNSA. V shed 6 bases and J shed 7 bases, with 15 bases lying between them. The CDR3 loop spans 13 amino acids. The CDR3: CASSPGRTVGYTF. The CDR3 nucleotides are TGTGCCAGCAGTCCGGGGAGGACAGTTGGCTACACCTTC.

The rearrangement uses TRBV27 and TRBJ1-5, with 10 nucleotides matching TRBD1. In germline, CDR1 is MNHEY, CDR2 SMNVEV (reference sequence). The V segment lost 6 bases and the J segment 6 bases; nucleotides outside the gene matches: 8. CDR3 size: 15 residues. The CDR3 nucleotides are TGTGCCAGCAGCTTGGGACAGGGGTCCCTTCAGCCCCAGCATTTT. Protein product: CASSLGQGSLQPQHF.

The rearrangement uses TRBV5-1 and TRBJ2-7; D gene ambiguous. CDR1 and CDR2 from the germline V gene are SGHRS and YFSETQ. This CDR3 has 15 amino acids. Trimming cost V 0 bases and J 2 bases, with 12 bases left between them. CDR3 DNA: TGCGCCAGCAGCTTGGCCGGAAGTTCGGCCTACGAGCAGTACTTC. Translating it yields CASSLAGSSAYEQYF. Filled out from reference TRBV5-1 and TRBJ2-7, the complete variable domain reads KAGVTQTPRYLIKTRGQQVTLSCSPISGHRSVSWYQQTPGQGLQFLFEYFSETQRNKGNFPGRFSGRQFSNSRSEMNVSTLELGDSALYLCASSLAGSSAYEQYFGPGTRLTVT.

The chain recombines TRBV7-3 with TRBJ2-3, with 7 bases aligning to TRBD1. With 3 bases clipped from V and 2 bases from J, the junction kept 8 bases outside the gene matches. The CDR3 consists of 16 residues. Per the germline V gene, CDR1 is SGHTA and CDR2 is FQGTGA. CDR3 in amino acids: CASSFQAGGYTDTQYF. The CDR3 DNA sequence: TGTGCCAGCAGCTTCCAAGCAGGGGGTTACACAGATACGCAGTATTTT.

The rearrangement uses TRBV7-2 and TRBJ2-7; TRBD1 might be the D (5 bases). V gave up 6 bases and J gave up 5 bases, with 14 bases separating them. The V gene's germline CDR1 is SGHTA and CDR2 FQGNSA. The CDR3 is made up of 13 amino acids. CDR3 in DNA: TGTGCCAGCAGTTTTACAGGTTTCGACGAGCAGTACTTC. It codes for CASSFTGFDEQYF.

The CDR3 sequence: CASSLDGVSSYEQYF. CDR3 nucleotides: TGTGCCAGCAGCCTTGACGGAGTCTCGTCCTACGAGCAGTACTTC. The V gene is TRBV9, the J gene TRBJ2-7; D is ambiguous. This CDR3 is 15 amino acids long. From germline, CDR1 is SGDLS and CDR2 YYNGEE. Trimming pared 4 bases from V and 1 base from J, leaving 15 bases between.

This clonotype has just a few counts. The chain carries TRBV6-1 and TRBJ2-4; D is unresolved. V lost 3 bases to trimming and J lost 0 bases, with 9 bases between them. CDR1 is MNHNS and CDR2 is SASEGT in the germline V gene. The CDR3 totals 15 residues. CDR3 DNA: TGTGCCAGCAGTGAGAGGTCGCTAGCCAAAAACATTCAGTACTTC. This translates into CASSERSLAKNIQYF.

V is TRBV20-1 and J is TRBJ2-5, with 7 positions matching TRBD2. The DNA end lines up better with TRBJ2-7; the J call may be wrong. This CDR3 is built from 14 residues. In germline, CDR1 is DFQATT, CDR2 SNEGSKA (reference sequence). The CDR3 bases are TGCAGTGCCCACCCCGGAGCGGGAAACTACGAGCAGTACTTC. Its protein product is CSAHPGAGNYEQYF.

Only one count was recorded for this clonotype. In DNA, the CDR3 is TGCAGCGTCCCCCGGGACGGGAGACCATTTAACTATGGCTACACCTTC. Protein sequence: CSVPRDGRPFNYGYTF. V gene TRBV29-1 combines with J gene TRBJ1-2; possibly TRBD1 for D (5 bases). V lost 6 bases to trimming and J lost 1 base, with 21 bases between them. Germline CDR1 SQVTM, CDR2 ANQGSEA. The CDR3 has 16 residues.

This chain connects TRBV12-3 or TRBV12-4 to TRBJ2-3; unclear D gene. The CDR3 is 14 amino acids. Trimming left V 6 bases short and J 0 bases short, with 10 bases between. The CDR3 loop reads CASSPMVSTDTQYF. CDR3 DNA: TGTGCCAGCAGCCCCATGGTGAGCACAGATACGCAGTATTTT.